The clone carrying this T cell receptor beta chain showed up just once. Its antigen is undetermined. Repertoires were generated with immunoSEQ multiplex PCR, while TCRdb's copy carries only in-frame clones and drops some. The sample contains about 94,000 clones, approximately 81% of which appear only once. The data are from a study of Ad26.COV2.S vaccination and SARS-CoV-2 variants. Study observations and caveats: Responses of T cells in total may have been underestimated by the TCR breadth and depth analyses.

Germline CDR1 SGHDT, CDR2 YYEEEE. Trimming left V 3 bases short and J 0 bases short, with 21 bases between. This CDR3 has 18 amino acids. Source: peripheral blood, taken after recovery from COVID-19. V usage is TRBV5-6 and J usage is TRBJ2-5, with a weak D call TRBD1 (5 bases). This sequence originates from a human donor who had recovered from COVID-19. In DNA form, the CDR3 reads TGTGCCAGCAGCTCCGAAATGGGGCTGACGGTGTACCAAGAGACCCAGTACTTC. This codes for CASSSEMGLTVYQETQYF.